The 31 T cell receptor beta chains given below trace back to one sample, sequenced in a study of OX40 agonist ivuxolimab in advanced cancers. The protocol was immunoSEQ multiplex PCR, while the TCRdb copy is restricted to in-frame clones and leaves out a portion. The sample records more than 9,000 clones, under 75% being singletons. Specimen: CD4+ or CD8+ T cells sorted from blood, collected in a trial of the OX40 agonist ivuxolimab. The receptors stem from an adult with an advanced solid tumor such as melanoma, head and neck, liver or kidney cancer.

This clone is labeled as medium-sized. The chain combines TRBV19 with TRBJ2-7; TRBD1 matches 10 bases. The ends lost 3 bases at V and 2 bases at J; junction bases unmatched: 4. The CDR3 runs to 15 residues. Germline CDR1 is LNHDA and CDR2 is SQIVND (reference sequence). This CDR3 reads CASSIVGTGAYEQYF. CDR3 coding DNA: TGTGCCAGTAGTATCGTTGGGACAGGGGCCTACGAGCAGTACTTC.

J is TRBJ2-3 and V is TRBV6-4; 8 bases agree with TRBD1. J gave up 2 bases and V 0 bases, and 1 base lay outside the gene matches. From germline, CDR1 is MRHNA and CDR2 SNTAGT. The CDR3 has 15 amino acids. The CDR3 here is CASSDSGQATDTQYF. DNA of the CDR3: TGTGCCAGCAGTGACTCGGGACAGGCCACAGATACGCAGTATTTT.

This chain connects TRBV11-2 to TRBJ2-3; tentatively, D is TRBD1 (6 bases). The length of the CDR3 is 15 residues. Germline V gives CDR1 SGHAT, CDR2 FQNNGV. The ends were cut back, 5 bases at V and 1 base at J, with 13 bases in the middle. CDR3 sequence (DNA): TGTGCCAGCAGCCCCACAGGGTGGGGCACAGATACGCAGTATTTT. Protein sequence: CASSPTGWGTDTQYF. The complete variable domain, with remaining parts taken from reference TRBV11-2 and TRBJ2-3, reads EAGVAQSPRYKIIEKRQSVAFWCNPISGHATLYWYQQILGQGPKLLIQFQNNGVVDDSQLPKDRFSAERLKGVDSTLKIQPAKLEDSAVYLCASSPTGWGTDTQYFGPGTRLTVL.

Remarks on this clone: The junction departs from the called germline gene at one end, perhaps through a read error. The chain couples TRBV10-3 to TRBJ2-1; D is uncertain. Germline V CDR1 and CDR2: ENHRY, SYGVKD. The CDR3 spans 13 residues. The CDR3 spells CASSDKDPNEQFF. CDR3 nucleotide sequence: TGTGCCAGCAGTGATAAAGACCCGAATGAGCAGTTCTTC.

The table lists this clone with a few counts. This rearrangement joins TRBV28 to TRBJ2-4; 9 bases are shared with TRBD1. This CDR3 contains 14 residues. J lost 7 bases, V lost 2 bases, and 3 bases had no gene match. Germline CDR1 and CDR2: MDHEN and SYDVKM. The CDR3 protein is CASSLTGGMNIQYF. The CDR3, as DNA: TGTGCCAGCAGTTTAACAGGGGGCATGAACATTCAGTACTTC.

The V and J genes are TRBV27 and TRBJ1-2, with 9 nucleotides matching TRBD1. In germline, CDR1 is MNHEY, CDR2 SMNVEV (reference sequence). V trimming: 2 bases; J trimming: 7 bases; junction bases outside the gene matches: 2. This CDR3 has 13 amino acids. The DNA of the CDR3 is TGTGCCAGCAGTTTAGGGACAGGGTTTGGCTACACCTTC. It yields the protein CASSLGTGFGYTF.

The rearrangement links TRBV4-1 to TRBJ1-4; D is perhaps TRBD1 (6 bases). CDR1 MGHRA and CDR2 YSYEKL come from the germline V gene. CDR3 length: 16 residues. The V end was cut by 1 base, the J end by 8 bases, with 17 bases between. CDR3 sequence: CASSQVLPGGREKLFF. CDR3 coding DNA: TGCGCCAGCAGCCAAGTTCTTCCCGGGGGCCGAGAAAAACTGTTTTTT.

The genes are TRBV28 and TRBJ2-1; weak D call: TRBD2 (5 bases). This CDR3 is built from 16 residues. Germline V lookup: CDR1 MDHEN, CDR2 SYDVKM. V was shortened by 7 bases and J by 1 base, with 17 bases between the two germline ends. For the CDR3, the DNA is TGTGCCAGCATCCACCATTCGGGGATTTCCTACAATGAGCAGTTCTTC. The encoded protein is CASIHHSGISYNEQFF.

This rearrangement joins TRBV5-6 to TRBJ1-2; D uncertain. The germline gives CDR1 SGHDT, CDR2 YYEEEE. The V and J ends lost 5 bases and 3 bases respectively, with 11 bases between them. The CDR3 extends over 13 amino acids. The CDR3 DNA sequence: TGTGCCAGCAGGGGATACGGAGACTATGGCTACACCTTC. Protein product: CASRGYGDYGYTF.

A single count supports this clone. J is TRBJ2-7 and V is TRBV6-6, with D hard to call. Trimming shortened V by 4 bases and J by 0 bases, and 7 bases separated the two germline ends. The V gene's germline CDR1 is MNHNY and CDR2 SVGAGI (reference sequence). The CDR3 extends over 13 amino acids. The CDR3 DNA sequence: TGTGCCAGCAGTTCGATCAGCTCCTACGAGCAGTACTTC. Amino acid sequence: CASSSISSYEQYF.

V and J are TRBV11-3 and TRBJ2-6, with a tentative D call TRBD1 (5 bases). In germline, CDR1 is SGHNT, CDR2 YENEEA. The CDR3 covers 14 residues. V gave up 5 bases and J gave up 4 bases, with 9 bases separating them. The CDR3 protein is CASSPRTGANVLTF. The CDR3 DNA reads as TGTGCCAGCAGCCCCAGGACAGGGGCCAACGTCCTGACTTTC.

The V gene is TRBV7-6, the J gene TRBJ2-1, with a possible D match to TRBD2 (6 bases). The CDR3 is 16 residues long. CDR1 and CDR2 (germline): SGHVS, FNYEAQ. Between the trimmed V and J ends, which lost 2 bases and 0 bases, there was a span of 11 bases. The CDR3 spells CASSLIRDFSYNEQFF. Here the CDR3 DNA reads TGTGCCAGCAGCTTAATCCGGGACTTCTCCTACAATGAGCAGTTCTTC.

The V call is TRBV28, the J call TRBJ2-2, with D perhaps given as TRBD1 or TRBD2 (5 bases each). With 3 bases removed from V and 7 bases from J, the gap between germline ends came to 12 bases. The CDR3 runs 14 residues. In germline, CDR1 is MDHEN, CDR2 SYDVKM. This chain's CDR3 is CASSFLGEGGELFF. DNA for the CDR3: TGTGCCAGCAGTTTTTTGGGGGAAGGCGGGGAGCTGTTTTTT.

The chain employs TRBV6-1 and TRBJ1-1; D is ambiguous. Germline loops: CDR1 MNHNS, CDR2 SASEGT. The CDR3 is 15 amino acids. V was trimmed by 7 bases and J by 8 bases, leaving 23 bases between them. The CDR3 DNA follows: TGTGCCAGCAACTCCGCGGGCGGACTAACCTTAGAAGCTTTCTTT. This codes for CASNSAGGLTLEAFF.

CDR3: CASSQVLKDYEQYF. CDR3 bases: TGTGCCAGCAGCCAAGTCTTGAAGGACTACGAGCAGTACTTC. The rearrangement joins TRBV4-2 to TRBJ2-7; D not certain. V lost 1 base, J lost 3 bases, and 10 bases lay in between. This CDR3 spans 14 amino acids. Germline CDR1 LGHNA, CDR2 YNFKEQ.

This clone came up a few times. The chain links TRBV5-6 to TRBJ2-2; D gene uncertain. In germline, CDR1 is SGHDT, CDR2 YYEEEE. The V gene lost 1 base and the J gene lost 7 bases, with 2 bases spanning the gap. The CDR3 length is 11 residues. Written as DNA, the CDR3 is TGTGCCAGCAGCTTGATCGGGGAGCTGTTTTTT. As protein: CASSLIGELFF.

CDR3 bases: TGCGCCAGCAGCCAACCAACCAGACAGTCCGAGCAGTACTTC. Its protein is CASSQPTRQSEQYF. The V and J genes are TRBV4-1 and TRBJ2-7, with a possible D match to TRBD1 (5 bases). The CDR3 length is 14 residues. From germline, CDR1 is MGHRA and CDR2 YSYEKL. Trimming cost V 2 bases and J 6 bases, with 14 bases left between them.

This chain uses TRBV4-3 with TRBJ2-2; D unresolved. Deletions cut 5 bases from V and 4 bases from J, with 11 bases between. The length of the CDR3 is 14 residues. Germline V CDR1 and CDR2: LGHNA, YSLEER. This CDR3 reads CASSSWLATGELFF. CDR3 sequence (DNA): TGCGCCAGCAGCTCCTGGCTGGCCACCGGGGAGCTGTTTTTT.

CDR3 sequence (DNA): TGTGCCAGCAGCTACTCCCCCGGGACGGGGAACACTGAAGCTTTCTTT. Its translation: CASSYSPGTGNTEAFF. The gene calls are TRBV7-8 and TRBJ1-1; a weak D match, TRBD1 (5 bases). The germline V and J ends were trimmed by 4 bases and 1 base, with 16 bases remaining between them. The CDR3 covers 16 residues. Germline CDR1 reads SGHVS; CDR2 reads FQNEAQ.

J is TRBJ2-1 and V is TRBV28; 7 bases are shared with TRBD2. The CDR3 is 14 amino acids. Germline lookup yields CDR1 MDHEN and CDR2 SYDVKM. The V segment lost 6 bases and the J segment 7 bases; nucleotides outside the gene matches: 9. CDR3 sequence: CASSLRVSGNEQFF. CDR3 nucleotides: TGTGCCAGCAGCTTACGGGTTAGCGGGAATGAGCAGTTCTTC.

The chain couples TRBV28 to TRBJ2-3, with D perhaps TRBD1 (6 bases). Germline CDR1 and CDR2: MDHEN and SYDVKM. The CDR3 is 13 amino acids. Trimming removed 3 bases at V and 4 bases at J, with 8 bases between. The CDR3 coding sequence is TGTGCCAGCAGTTTTCAGGGGCCAGATACGCAGTATTTT. Translating gives CASSFQGPDTQYF. Drawing the rest from reference TRBV28 and TRBJ2-3, the complete variable domain is DVKVTQSSRYLVKRTGEKVFLECVQDMDHENMFWYRQDPGLGLRLIYFSYDVKMKEKGDIPEGYSVSREKKERFSLILESASTNQTSMYLCASSFQGPDTQYFGPGTRLTVL.

The gene calls are TRBV19 and TRBJ2-1; the D gene is possibly TRBD1 (5 bases). The CDR3 extends over 13 amino acids. Trimming cost V 3 bases and J 6 bases, with 9 bases left between them. Looked up from germline, CDR1 is LNHDA and CDR2 is SQIVND (reference sequence). The DNA of the CDR3 is TGTGCCAGTAGTATCCAGGGCTTCAATGAGCAGTTCTTC. Translation: CASSIQGFNEQFF.

This clone was seen just once. V is TRBV29-1 and J is TRBJ2-7; 12 bases fit TRBD1. This CDR3 contains 14 residues. Germline CDR1 and CDR2: SQVTM and ANQGSEA. V lost 6 bases, J lost 6 bases, and 9 bases stayed unmatched. CDR3 nucleotides: TGCAGCGTCTTCCGGGACAGGGGGCTAGGCGAGCAGTACTTC. Its protein product is CSVFRDRGLGEQYF.

The rearrangement uses TRBV5-6 and TRBJ2-7; weak D call: TRBD1 (6 bases). Germline V CDR1 and CDR2: SGHDT, YYEEEE. V lost 4 bases to trimming and J lost 4 bases, with 9 bases between them. There are 12 residues in the CDR3. Written as DNA, the CDR3 is TGTGCCAGCAGCGTAGGGGGATACGAGCAGTACTTC. Translation gives CASSVGGYEQYF.

The chain is built from TRBV19 and TRBJ1-1; maybe TRBD1 (6 bases). V lost 4 bases and J 3 bases, leaving 21 bases between the germline ends. CDR3 length: 17 amino acids. Germline V gene data show CDR1 as LNHDA and CDR2 as SQIVND (reference sequence). The CDR3, as DNA: TGTGCCAGTAGTAATGAGGGGGGGCCTTTTACTTACACTGAAGCTTTCTTT. Its translation: CASSNEGGPFTYTEAFF.

V gene TRBV5-5 combines with J gene TRBJ1-2; no clear D. Germline V gene data show CDR1 as SGHKS and CDR2 as YYEKEE (reference sequence). V was cut by 2 bases and J by 0 bases, with 14 bases left in between. This CDR3 has 16 residues. CDR3 amino acids: CASSLLRDPPNYGYTF. CDR3 DNA: TGTGCCAGCAGCTTACTCCGAGACCCACCTAACTATGGCTACACCTTC. Full variable domain (outside the CDR3, taken from reference TRBV5-5 and TRBJ1-2): DAGVTQSPTHLIKTRGQQVTLRCSPISGHKSVSWYQQVLGQGPQFIFQYYEKEERGRGNFPDRFSARQFPNYSSELNVNALLLGDSALYLCASSLLRDPPNYGYTFGSGTRLTVV.

V gene TRBV5-5 combines with J gene TRBJ2-1; D gene uncertain. CDR3 length equals 11 residues. V was clipped by 4 bases and J by 5 bases, with 4 bases between them. Germline CDR1 SGHKS, CDR2 YYEKEE (reference sequence). The CDR3 DNA is TGTGCCAGCAGCCGAAACAATGAGCAGTTCTTC. Residues: CASSRNNEQFF. The full variable domain, completed using reference TRBV5-5 and TRBJ2-1, is DAGVTQSPTHLIKTRGQQVTLRCSPISGHKSVSWYQQVLGQGPQFIFQYYEKEERGRGNFPDRFSARQFPNYSSELNVNALLLGDSALYLCASSRNNEQFFGPGTRLTVL.

The rearrangement links TRBV12-2 to TRBJ1-1. TRBV12-2 is annotated as a pseudogene. The CDR3 length is 18 residues. CDR3 sequence reads: CASRLSLGQEGLDTEAFF. The DNA for the CDR3 is TGTGCAAGTCGCTTGTCTTTGGGGCAGGAGGGGTTGGACACTGAAGCTTTCTTT.

This clone came up a few times. V gene TRBV5-4 combines with J gene TRBJ1-2, with a possible D match to TRBD1 (6 bases). Germline V gene data show CDR1 as SGHNT and CDR2 as YYREEE (reference sequence). CDR3 length: 14 amino acids. Trimming took 4 bases from V and 4 from J, leaving 14 bases between them. The CDR3 reads CASSPQRDTYGYTF. CDR3 DNA sequence: TGTGCCAGCAGCCCCCAACGGGACACCTATGGCTACACCTTC. The complete variable domain, with remaining parts taken from reference TRBV5-4 and TRBJ1-2, reads ETGVTQSPTHLIKTRGQQVTLRCSSQSGHNTVSWYQQALGQGPQFIFQYYREEENGRGNFPPRFSGLQFPNYSSELNVNALELDDSALYLCASSPQRDTYGYTFGSGTRLTVV.

The chain couples TRBV11-1 to TRBJ1-6, with D unresolved. The CDR3 is 15 amino acids. V dropped 1 base and J dropped 7 bases, with 11 bases sitting between them. Germline V gives CDR1 SGHAT, CDR2 FQDESV (reference sequence). The CDR3 is CASSLVTYGNSPLHF. Written as DNA, the CDR3 is TGTGCCAGCAGCTTAGTTACCTATGGGAATTCACCCCTCCACTTT.

By share, this clone counts as large (0.1 to 1%). This CDR3 is CASSFLPGQGAQTEAFF. The DNA for the CDR3 is TGTGCCAGCAGTTTCCTCCCGGGACAGGGGGCGCAGACTGAAGCTTTCTTT. The V and J genes are TRBV28 and TRBJ1-1; the match to TRBD1 covers 12 bases. Trimming at V came to 3 bases and at J to 5 bases, leaving 10 bases not matched to a gene. The CDR3 has 17 residues. Germline CDR1 and CDR2: MDHEN and SYDVKM. Based on the CDR3 plus reference TRBV28 and TRBJ1-1, the full variable domain is DVKVTQSSRYLVKRTGEKVFLECVQDMDHENMFWYRQDPGLGLRLIYFSYDVKMKEKGDIPEGYSVSREKKERFSLILESASTNQTSMYLCASSFLPGQGAQTEAFFGQGTRLTVV.